These T cell receptor beta chains were read from a single sample in a study of shared clonotypes between healthy human individuals. Assay: immunoSEQ multiplex PCR; the TCRdb copy retains only in-frame clones and omits some. Here the sample spans approximately 240,000 clones, over 50% being singletons. The sample comprised memory CD4+ T cells sorted from blood. The receptors stem from a man younger than 40 in good health. CDR3s include the opening cysteine and the closing phenylalanine or tryptophan. D genes are given only for firm matches. Size values are once, few and many counts, or a class for expanded clones, and some rows have none.

abundance: NA; d_gene: NA; j_gene: TRBJ2-3; v_gene: TRBV6-4; CDR3aa: CASLTQGNTDTQYF; CDR3nt: TGTGCCAGCCTAACTCAGGGAAACACAGATACGCAGTATTTT
abundance: NA; d_gene: NA; j_gene: TRBJ2-2; v_gene: TRBV19; CDR3aa: CASSAKGRTGELFF; CDR3nt: TGTGCCAGTAGTGCGAAGGGCCGCACCGGGGAGCTGTTTTTT
abundance: NA; d_gene: TRBD2; j_gene: TRBJ2-5; v_gene: TRBV7-8; CDR3aa: CASSLVLLAGGLETQYF; CDR3nt: TGTGCCAGCAGCTTAGTTCTCCTAGCGGGAGGGTTAGAGACCCAGTACTTC
abundance: NA; d_gene: TRBD2; j_gene: TRBJ2-3; v_gene: TRBV11-2; CDR3aa: CASSPLGGAADTQYF; CDR3nt: TGTGCCAGCAGCCCCCTCGGGGGGGCGGCAGATACGCAGTATTTT
abundance: NA; d_gene: TRBD2; j_gene: TRBJ2-5; v_gene: TRBV5-1; CDR3aa: CASTFVGGGEETQYF; CDR3nt: TGCGCCAGCACATTTGTTGGGGGAGGGGAAGAGACCCAGTACTTC
abundance: NA; d_gene: NA; j_gene: TRBJ2-6; v_gene: TRBV19; CDR3aa: CASRSSRGSGANVLTF; CDR3nt: TGTGCCAGTAGGAGCTCCCGGGGGTCTGGGGCCAACGTCCTGACTTTC
abundance: NA; d_gene: NA; j_gene: TRBJ2-7; v_gene: TRBV5-1; CDR3aa: CASSFAQGYYEQYF; CDR3nt: TGCGCCAGCAGCTTCGCACAGGGTTATTACGAGCAGTACTTC
abundance: NA; d_gene: NA; j_gene: TRBJ2-5; v_gene: TRBV27; CDR3aa: CASSSDGTQYF; CDR3nt: TGTGCCAGCAGTTCGGACGGCACCCAGTACTTC
abundance: NA; d_gene: NA; j_gene: TRBJ2-7; v_gene: TRBV7-6; CDR3aa: CASSFYRGSGKSSYEQYF; CDR3nt: TGTGCCAGCAGCTTTTATCGCGGTAGCGGCAAAAGCTCCTACGAGCAGTACTTC
abundance: NA; d_gene: NA; j_gene: TRBJ2-1; v_gene: TRBV12-5; CDR3aa: CASGLGSKGSYNEQFF; CDR3nt: TGTGCTAGTGGTTTGGGAAGCAAGGGGTCCTACAATGAGCAGTTCTTC
abundance: NA; d_gene: TRBD1; j_gene: TRBJ2-2; v_gene: TRBV10-3; CDR3aa: CAIRTGHANTGELFF; CDR3nt: TGTGCCATTCGGACAGGGCATGCGAACACCGGGGAGCTGTTTTTT
abundance: NA; d_gene: TRBD1; j_gene: TRBJ2-2; v_gene: TRBV5-1; CDR3aa: CASRPGQITGELFF; CDR3nt: TGCGCCAGCAGGCCGGGACAGATAACCGGGGAGCTGTTTTTT
abundance: NA; d_gene: TRBD1; j_gene: TRBJ2-5; v_gene: TRBV7-8; CDR3aa: CASAQNRGRVETQYF; CDR3nt: TGTGCCAGCGCTCAAAACAGGGGGCGGGTGGAGACCCAGTACTTC
abundance: NA; d_gene: TRBD1; j_gene: TRBJ2-7; v_gene: TRBV7-9; CDR3aa: CASSFNLGQGAAYEQYF; CDR3nt: TGTGCCAGCAGCTTTAACTTGGGACAGGGGGCCGCCTACGAGCAGTACTTC
abundance: NA; d_gene: NA; j_gene: TRBJ1-4; v_gene: TRBV9; CDR3aa: CASSVLGTPNEKLFF; CDR3nt: TGTGCCAGCAGCGTATTGGGGACACCTAATGAAAAACTGTTTTTT
abundance: few; d_gene: NA; j_gene: TRBJ2-7; v_gene: TRBV20-1; CDR3aa: CSAPTTAEQYF; CDR3nt: TGCAGTGCTCCGACTACGGCCGAGCAGTACTTC
abundance: NA; d_gene: NA; j_gene: TRBJ1-1; v_gene: TRBV28; CDR3aa: CASSPPGSVVTEAFF; CDR3nt: TGTGCCAGCAGTCCCCCCGGGTCGGTGGTTACTGAAGCTTTCTTT
abundance: once; d_gene: NA; j_gene: TRBJ2-3; v_gene: TRBV9; CDR3aa: CASSVLAQSTDTQYF; CDR3nt: TGTGCCAGCAGCGTGCTAGCGCAAAGCACAGATACGCAGTATTTT
abundance: NA; d_gene: NA; j_gene: TRBJ1-1; v_gene: TRBV5-4; CDR3aa: CASSLDRANTEAFF; CDR3nt: TGTGCCAGCAGCTTGGATCGTGCGAACACTGAAGCTTTCTTT
abundance: NA; d_gene: TRBD2; j_gene: TRBJ2-3; v_gene: TRBV5-1; CDR3aa: CASSTGLAGGKDTQYF; CDR3nt: TGCGCCAGCAGCACAGGACTAGCGGGAGGGAAGGATACGCAGTATTTT
abundance: NA; d_gene: NA; j_gene: TRBJ2-5; v_gene: TRBV18; CDR3aa: CASSPVGGETQYF; CDR3nt: TGTGCCAGCTCACCAGTGGGAGGAGAGACCCAGTACTTC
abundance: NA; d_gene: TRBD1; j_gene: TRBJ1-5; v_gene: TRBV19; CDR3aa: CASSTQGGQPQHF; CDR3nt: TGTGCCAGTAGTACGCAGGGGGGGCAGCCCCAGCATTTT
abundance: NA; d_gene: NA; j_gene: TRBJ1-4; v_gene: TRBV19; CDR3aa: CASSTRSNPYEKLFF; CDR3nt: TGTGCCAGTAGTACCCGAAGCAACCCCTATGAAAAACTGTTTTTT
abundance: many; d_gene: TRBD1; j_gene: TRBJ1-5; v_gene: TRBV19; CDR3aa: CASSGQGARGSQPQHF; CDR3nt: TGTGCCAGTAGTGGGCAGGGGGCGAGGGGTAGTCAGCCCCAGCATTTT
abundance: few; d_gene: NA; j_gene: TRBJ1-2; v_gene: TRBV29-1; CDR3aa: CSVEELYGYTF; CDR3nt: TGCAGCGTTGAGGAACTCTATGGCTACACCTTC
abundance: NA; d_gene: NA; j_gene: TRBJ1-5; v_gene: TRBV6-1; CDR3aa: CASSEVEIWGNQPQHF; CDR3nt: TGTGCCAGCAGTGAAGTGGAGATTTGGGGCAATCAGCCCCAGCATTTT
abundance: NA; d_gene: NA; j_gene: TRBJ2-2; v_gene: TRBV4-3; CDR3aa: CASSQDSGHLTGELFF; CDR3nt: TGCGCCAGCAGCCAAGATAGTGGACACCTCACCGGGGAGCTGTTTTTT
abundance: few; d_gene: NA; j_gene: TRBJ1-1; v_gene: TRBV19; CDR3aa: CASSIQWGLEAFF; CDR3nt: TGTGCCAGTAGTATTCAGTGGGGGCTGGAAGCTTTCTTT
abundance: NA; d_gene: TRBD1; j_gene: TRBJ2-3; v_gene: TRBV11-2; CDR3aa: CASGGYGTGGSNTQYF; CDR3nt: TGTGCCAGCGGAGGGTACGGGACAGGGGGCTCAAATACGCAGTATTTT
abundance: NA; d_gene: TRBD2; j_gene: TRBJ2-7; v_gene: TRBV7-2; CDR3aa: CASSQQLAGVPAYEQYF; CDR3nt: TGTGCCAGCAGCCAACAATTAGCGGGGGTGCCCGCCTACGAGCAGTACTTC
abundance: NA; d_gene: TRBD2; j_gene: TRBJ2-3; v_gene: TRBV5-1; CDR3aa: CASSRTWEGGMWGTDTQYF; CDR3nt: TGCGCCAGCAGCAGAACCTGGGAGGGCGGGATGTGGGGCACAGATACGCAGTATTTT
abundance: NA; d_gene: NA; j_gene: TRBJ1-1; v_gene: TRBV11-2; CDR3aa: CASSQSGLAPTAFF; CDR3nt: TGTGCCAGCAGCCAATCGGGCCTCGCACCGACAGCTTTCTTT
abundance: NA; d_gene: NA; j_gene: TRBJ2-1; v_gene: TRBV25-1; CDR3aa: CASSVRDEQFF; CDR3nt: TGTGCCAGCAGTGTACGCGATGAGCAGTTCTTC
abundance: NA; d_gene: NA; j_gene: TRBJ2-5; v_gene: TRBV6-5; CDR3aa: CASSYPDGAGTQYF; CDR3nt: TGTGCCAGCAGTTACCCCGACGGGGCGGGGACCCAGTACTTC
abundance: NA; d_gene: NA; j_gene: TRBJ2-3; v_gene: TRBV18; CDR3aa: CASSSYPGGTSTDTQYF; CDR3nt: TGTGCCAGCTCTTCCTATCCGGGTGGGACAAGCACAGATACGCAGTATTTT
abundance: many; d_gene: NA; j_gene: TRBJ1-1; v_gene: TRBV5-1; CDR3aa: CASSAQGSQTEAFF; CDR3nt: TGCGCCAGCAGCGCGCAGGGATCTCAGACTGAAGCTTTCTTT
abundance: NA; d_gene: TRBD2; j_gene: TRBJ2-1; v_gene: TRBV27; CDR3aa: CASSSGRGFEQFF; CDR3nt: TGTGCCAGCAGTAGCGGGAGGGGTTTTGAGCAGTTCTTC
abundance: NA; d_gene: TRBD2; j_gene: TRBJ2-5; v_gene: TRBV6-1; CDR3aa: CASSVRTSLREETQYF; CDR3nt: TGTGCCAGCAGTGTCCGGACTAGCTTGAGGGAAGAGACCCAGTACTTC
abundance: NA; d_gene: NA; j_gene: TRBJ1-1; v_gene: TRBV11-3; CDR3aa: CASSQKRGTEAFF; CDR3nt: TGTGCCAGCAGTCAGAAGCGCGGAACTGAAGCTTTCTTT
abundance: NA; d_gene: TRBD1; j_gene: TRBJ2-7; v_gene: TRBV2; CDR3aa: CASSAAGTGRHEQYF; CDR3nt: TGTGCCAGCAGTGCTGCCGGGACAGGGAGGCACGAGCAGTACTTC
abundance: NA; d_gene: NA; j_gene: TRBJ1-1; v_gene: TRBV7-8; CDR3aa: CASSLRSGSGTEAFF; CDR3nt: TGTGCCAGCAGCTTAAGGTCCGGGTCCGGCACTGAAGCTTTCTTT
abundance: few; d_gene: NA; j_gene: TRBJ1-5; v_gene: TRBV28; CDR3aa: CASRTDSNQPQHF; CDR3nt: TGTGCCAGCAGGACAGATAGCAATCAGCCCCAGCATTTT
abundance: NA; d_gene: NA; j_gene: TRBJ1-3; v_gene: TRBV9; CDR3aa: CASSTSNRVSGNTIYF; CDR3nt: TGTGCCAGCAGCACAAGTAACAGGGTGTCCGGAAACACCATATATTTT
abundance: NA; d_gene: TRBD2; j_gene: TRBJ2-1; v_gene: TRBV4-2; CDR3aa: CASSQGEGPSYNEQFF; CDR3nt: TGTGCCAGCAGCCAGGGGGAGGGCCCGAGCTACAATGAGCAGTTCTTC